The 14 T cell receptor beta chains below come from one sample, sequenced in a study of T cells in Graves' hyperthyroidism and ophthalmopathy (dated by TCRdb to between 2017 and 2020). The library was prepared using multiplex PCR. Sequencing was performed on an Illumina HiSeq 2000. TCR beta CDR3 regions were amplified from RNA transcripts. The first round of RT-PCR for the TCR CDR3 was performed with the HTBI primer set and the Qiagen OneStep RT-PCR kit. TCRdb trimmed public reads at Q25 via fastp, called clones via MiXCR and kept in-frame beta chains. Rows are combined by CDR3 protein, so each entry shows the most common genes and DNA. A total of fewer than 700,000 distinct CDR3 sequences appear in this sample, around 15% of them only once. The biggest ten clones account for 3% to 4.5% of the sample. Specimen: blood. The receptors stem from a woman in her thirties with Graves' hyperthyroidism.

The rearrangement joins TRBV7-3 to TRBJ2-3; possibly TRBD2 for D (5 bases). The CDR3 spans 14 residues. Germline assignment: CDR1 SGHTA and CDR2 FQGTGA. Trimming removed 4 bases at V and 4 bases at J, with 12 bases between. CDR3 region: CASSSGEKPDTQYF. The CDR3 bases are TGTGCCAGCAGCTCCGGGGAGAAACCAGATACGCAGTATTTT.

This clonotype was recorded at least ten times. This rearrangement joins TRBV2 to TRBJ2-1, with 11 bases fitting TRBD2. CDR3 length equals 19 residues. V gave up 3 bases and J gave up 7 bases; unmatched junction bases: 17. Germline assignment: CDR1 SNHLY and CDR2 FYNNEI. The CDR3 DNA follows: TGTGCCAGCAGTGATTGGGTCTCCTTCACTAGCGGGAGTGGAAATGAGCAGTTCTTC. The encoded protein is CASSDWVSFTSGSGNEQFF.

This clonotype turned up a few times. V gene TRBV10-3 combines with J gene TRBJ2-4; D is possibly TRBD2 (5 bases). The CDR3 runs 14 residues. Trimming removed 0 bases from V and 3 bases from J, with 6 bases in between. Germline assignment: CDR1 ENHRY and CDR2 SYGVKD. CDR3 coding DNA: TGTGCCATCAGTGAGTCGAGCGGCAAAAACATTCAGTACTTC. It is translated as CAISESSGKNIQYF.

Regarding this clonotype: Germline and junction disagree at one end, which may indicate a read error. The chain joins TRBV5-6 to TRBJ2-5, with D uncertain. CDR3 size: 11 residues. Germline values: CDR1 SGHDT, CDR2 YYEEEE. The CDR3 loop is CASSFSDERHF. The CDR3 region has the DNA TGTGCCAGCAGCTTTTCAGACGAAAGACACTTC.

This clonotype was detected a few times. The V and J genes are TRBV6-5 and TRBJ2-1, with 7 bases lining up with TRBD2. CDR3 length equals 13 residues. The germline CDR1 and CDR2 sequences are MNHEY and SVGAGI. The ends lost 2 bases at V and 7 bases at J; junction bases unmatched: 2. The CDR3, as DNA: TGTGCCAGCAGTTACGGGAGGGGTAATGAGCAGTTCTTC. This translates into CASSYGRGNEQFF.

Turning to this clonotype: A much larger clone sits a single nucleotide away, making a read error possible. The CDR3, as DNA: TGCAGCGCCGGACAGATGAACACTGAAGCTTCCTTT. This translates into CSAGQMNTEASF. The chain joins TRBV29-1 to TRBJ1-1, with D possibly TRBD1 on 6 matching bases. The germline V gene encodes CDR1 SQVTM and CDR2 ANQGSEA. This CDR3 is built from 12 residues.

Only a few counts were recorded for this clonotype. V is TRBV5-1 and J is TRBJ1-1; perhaps TRBD1 as D (5 bases). Deletions cut 4 bases from V and 2 bases from J, with 12 bases between. Germline V gene lookup returns CDR1 SGHRS and CDR2 YFSETQ. The CDR3 covers 14 residues. CDR3 in DNA: TGCGCCAGCAGCAGAAACAGGTTTAACACTGAAGCTTTCTTT. Residues: CASSRNRFNTEAFF.

This clonotype appeared many times. This sequence joins TRBV28 and TRBJ1-5, with D possibly matching TRBD1 (5 bases). Germline V lookup: CDR1 MDHEN, CDR2 SYDVKM. Trimming shortened V by 7 bases and J by 4 bases, and 41 bases separated the two germline ends. The length of the CDR3 is 23 residues. CDR3 region: CASTRRNRRPLRKGDGGNQPQHF. In DNA, the CDR3 is TGTGCCAGCACCCGACGTAACAGGAGGCCTCTTAGAAAAGGGGACGGAGGTAATCAGCCCCAGCATTTT. Supplemented by reference TRBV28 and TRBJ1-5, the full variable domain reads DVKVTQSSRYLVKRTGEKVFLECVQDMDHENMFWYRQDPGLGLRLIYFSYDVKMKEKGDIPEGYSVSREKKERFSLILESASTNQTSMYLCASTRRNRRPLRKGDGGNQPQHFGDGTRLSIL.

In its sample, this clonotype was seen many times. CDR3 amino acids: CASSKHSDTEAFF. The DNA for the CDR3 is TGTGCCAGCAGTAAACATTCGGACACTGAAGCTTTCTTT. The rearrangement joins TRBV2 to TRBJ1-1; unclear D gene. The CDR3 sequence is 13 residues long. Germline V CDR1 and CDR2: SNHLY, FYNNEI. V was cut by 5 bases and J by 3 bases, with 10 bases left in between.

This clonotype was seen at least ten times. The chain combines TRBV12-3 or TRBV12-4 with TRBJ2-7; D perhaps matches TRBD2 (5 bases). V was shortened by 4 bases and J by 0 bases, with 16 bases between the two germline ends. The CDR3 totals 16 residues. The CDR3 loop is CASSSVRSGSSYEQYF. For the CDR3, the DNA is TGTGCCAGCAGTTCTGTCCGAAGTGGGAGCTCCTACGAGCAGTACTTC.

This chain uses TRBV29-1 with TRBJ1-1, with D tentatively TRBD1 (5 bases). V lost 3 bases and J 1 base, leaving 12 bases between the germline ends. The CDR3 loop spans 14 amino acids. Germline CDR1 SQVTM, CDR2 ANQGSEA. DNA of the CDR3: TGCAGCGTTGAGGTCCGGGGCAAGAACACTGAAGCTTTCTTT. Protein: CSVEVRGKNTEAFF.

This clonotype appeared many times. The chain links TRBV11-3 to TRBJ2-1, with D possibly being TRBD1 (6 bases). Between the trimmed V and J ends, which lost 5 bases and 4 bases, there was a span of 18 bases. In germline, CDR1 is SGHNT, CDR2 YENEEA. This CDR3 spans 16 amino acids. CDR3 bases: TGTGCCAGCAGCCCAACGGGTAGGGGGAGTTACAATGAGCAGTTCTTC. Translation gives CASSPTGRGSYNEQFF.

The chain combines TRBV9 with TRBJ2-3; 9 positions match TRBD2. The CDR3 covers 18 residues. The ends lost 0 bases at V and 4 bases at J; junction bases unmatched: 12. Germline CDR1 is SGDLS and CDR2 is YYNGEE. DNA of the CDR3: TGTGCCAGCAGCGTAGTAAGAGGTAGCGGGAGTTCCCCAGATACGCAGTATTTT. Amino acids: CASSVVRGSGSSPDTQYF.

A few counts support this clonotype. The chain combines TRBV27 with TRBJ1-3; tentatively, D is TRBD1 (5 bases). The ends were cut back, 7 bases at V and 4 bases at J, with 14 bases in the middle. The CDR3 totals 14 residues. Germline lookup yields CDR1 MNHEY and CDR2 SMNVEV (reference sequence). The CDR3 loop reads CASTFRQGGNTIYF. The CDR3 bases are TGTGCCAGCACTTTCCGGCAGGGCGGAAACACCATATATTTT.